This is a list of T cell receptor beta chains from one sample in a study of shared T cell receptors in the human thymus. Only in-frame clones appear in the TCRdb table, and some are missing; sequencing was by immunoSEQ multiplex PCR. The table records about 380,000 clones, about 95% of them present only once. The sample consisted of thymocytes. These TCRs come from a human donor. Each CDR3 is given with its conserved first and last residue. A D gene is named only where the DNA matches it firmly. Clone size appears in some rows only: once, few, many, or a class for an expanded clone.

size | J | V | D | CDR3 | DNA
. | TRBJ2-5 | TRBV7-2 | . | CASSLPGQTGTPSYETQYF | TGTGCCAGCAGCCTCCCTGGACAGACCGGGACCCCAAGTTATGAGACCCAGTACTTC
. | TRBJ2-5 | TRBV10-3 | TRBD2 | CAISATGPMREGRETQYF | TGTGCCATCAGTGCAACAGGCCCCATGCGGGAGGGGAGAGAGACCCAGTACTTC
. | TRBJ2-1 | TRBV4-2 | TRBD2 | CASSQANHPGTSGRSSYNEQFF | TGTGCCAGCAGCCAAGCGAACCACCCGGGGACTAGCGGGCGTAGCTCCTACAATGAGCAGTTCTTC
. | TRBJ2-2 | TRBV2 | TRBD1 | CASRVLQGATNTGELFF | TGTGCCAGCAGGGTTTTACAGGGGGCGACGAACACCGGGGAGCTGTTTTTT
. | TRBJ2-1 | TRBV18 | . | CASSPHGELWAYNEQFF | TGTGCCAGCTCACCACATGGGGAGTTGTGGGCCTACAATGAGCAGTTCTTC
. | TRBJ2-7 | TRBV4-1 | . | CASSQVDGYEQYF | TGCGCCAGCAGCCAAGTTGATGGCTACGAGCAGTACTTC
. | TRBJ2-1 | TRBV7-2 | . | CASSPSRIAVVRSYNEQFF | TGTGCCAGCAGCCCTAGCCGGATAGCGGTGGTCCGCTCCTACAATGAGCAGTTCTTC
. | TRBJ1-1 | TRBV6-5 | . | CASSYCRQAEAFF | TGTGCCAGCAGTTACTGCCGACAAGCTGAAGCTTTCTTT
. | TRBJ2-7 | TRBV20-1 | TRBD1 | CSAVTGDEQYF | TGCAGTGCAGTCACAGGGGATGAGCAGTACTTC
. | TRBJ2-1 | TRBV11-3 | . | CASSPRLSGNNEQFF | TGTGCCAGCAGCCCTCGGCTCAGCGGAAACAATGAGCAGTTCTTC
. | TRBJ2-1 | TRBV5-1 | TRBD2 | CASSPNRREEDEQFF | TGCGCCAGCAGCCCCAACAGGCGGGAGGAGGATGAGCAGTTCTTC
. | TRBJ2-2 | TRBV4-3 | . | CASSQDRGLASTGELFF | TGCGCCAGCAGCCAAGATCGTGGCCTAGCGAGCACCGGGGAGCTGTTTTTT
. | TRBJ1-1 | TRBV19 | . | CASSTLTGSFIEAFF | TGTGCCAGTAGTACGCTGACAGGTTCTTTCATTGAAGCTTTCTTT
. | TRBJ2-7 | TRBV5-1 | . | CASSATKRSEDYEQYF | TGCGCCAGCAGCGCTACGAAACGGTCAGAAGACTACGAGCAGTACTTC
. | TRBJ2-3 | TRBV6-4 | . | CASSTSGEKGADTQYF | TGTGCCAGCAGTACCAGCGGGGAAAAGGGGGCAGATACGCAGTATTTT
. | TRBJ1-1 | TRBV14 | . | CASSQERTEHTEAFF | TGTGCCAGCAGCCAAGAACGGACTGAACATACTGAAGCTTTCTTT
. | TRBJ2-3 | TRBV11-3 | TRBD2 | CASSFPGGAIDTQYF | TGTGCCAGCAGCTTTCCCGGGGGGGCCATAGATACGCAGTATTTT
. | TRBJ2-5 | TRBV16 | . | CASSQPGAQETQYF | TGTGCCAGCAGCCAACCAGGGGCCCAAGAGACCCAGTACTTC
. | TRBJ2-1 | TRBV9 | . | CASSPHGGRWGTYNEQFF | TGTGCCAGCAGCCCGCACGGAGGCAGGTGGGGGACCTACAATGAGCAGTTCTTC
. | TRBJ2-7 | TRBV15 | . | CATSRVSGTLWYEQYF | TGTGCCACCAGCAGAGTCTCGGGGACTCTATGGTACGAGCAGTACTTC
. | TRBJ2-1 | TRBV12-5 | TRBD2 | CASGFTQNRLAPGNEQFF | TGTGCTAGTGGTTTCACCCAAAACCGACTAGCTCCAGGGAATGAGCAGTTCTTC
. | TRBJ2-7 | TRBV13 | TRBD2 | CASSRRTSGSLDKEQYF | TGTGCCAGCAGCCGTCGGACTAGCGGTTCCCTAGATAAGGAGCAGTACTTC
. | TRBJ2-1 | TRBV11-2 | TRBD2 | CASSPEVAGPYNEQFF | TGTGCCAGCAGCCCAGAGGTAGCGGGACCCTACAATGAGCAGTTCTTC
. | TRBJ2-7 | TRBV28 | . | CASSSPRDYEQYF | TGTGCCAGCAGTTCACCCAGGGATTACGAGCAGTACTTC
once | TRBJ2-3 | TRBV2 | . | CASSEARCLCRHTDTQYF | TGTGCCAGCAGTGAAGCGCGATGCTTATGCAGGCACACAGATACGCAGTATTTT
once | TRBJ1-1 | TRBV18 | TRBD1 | CASSRGDRGLPRFEAFF | TGTGCCAGCTCACGAGGGGACAGAGGCCTCCCCCGATTTGAAGCTTTCTTT
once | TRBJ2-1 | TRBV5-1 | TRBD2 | CASSLPTSGSRNEQFF | TGCGCCAGCAGCTTACCCACTAGCGGGAGTAGAAATGAGCAGTTCTTC
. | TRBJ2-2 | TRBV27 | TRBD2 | CASSPRDYDTGELFF | TGTGCCAGCAGCCCCCGGGACTATGACACCGGGGAGCTGTTTTTT
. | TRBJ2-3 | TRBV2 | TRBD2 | CASSEAGTSLNTQYF | TGTGCCAGCAGTGAAGCAGGGACTAGCTTGAATACGCAGTATTTT
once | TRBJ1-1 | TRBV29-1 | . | CSARRNVEAFF | TGCAGCGCCCGCCGCAACGTTGAAGCTTTCTTT
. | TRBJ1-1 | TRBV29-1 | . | CSVEGPRGTEAFF | TGCAGCGTTGAGGGCCCCAGGGGCACTGAAGCTTTCTTT
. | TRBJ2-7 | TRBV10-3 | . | CAVSLVRAGGTYEQYF | TGTGCCGTGTCACTAGTAAGGGCCGGAGGGACCTACGAGCAGTACTTC
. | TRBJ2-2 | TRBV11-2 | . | CASSPQGTGELFF | TGTGCCAGCAGCCCACAGGGTACCGGGGAGCTGTTTTTT
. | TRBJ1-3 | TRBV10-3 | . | CATARGGRRNTIYF | TGTGCCACCGCCCGGGGGGGGCGCAGAAACACCATATATTTT
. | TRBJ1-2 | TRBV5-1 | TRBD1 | CASSLERSGQIFAGYTF | TGCGCCAGCAGCTTGGAACGTTCGGGACAGATCTTCGCTGGCTACACCTTC
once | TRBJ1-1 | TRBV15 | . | CATSRVGGQNTEAFF | TGTGCCACCAGCAGAGTCGGGGGTCAGAACACTGAAGCTTTCTTT
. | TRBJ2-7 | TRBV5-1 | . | CASSLDPTSSYEQYF | TGCGCCAGCAGCTTGGATCCAACTAGTTCCTACGAGCAGTACTTC
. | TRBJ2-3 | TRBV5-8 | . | CARESGTDTQYF | TGTGCCCGGGAGTCTGGGACAGATACGCAGTATTTT
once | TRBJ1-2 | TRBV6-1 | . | CASIHGYGYTF | TGTGCCAGCATTCATGGCTATGGCTACACCTTC
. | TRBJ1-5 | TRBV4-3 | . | CASSQVSGASQPQHF | TGCGCCAGCAGCCAAGTCAGTGGGGCCAGTCAGCCCCAGCATTTT
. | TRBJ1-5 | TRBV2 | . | CATHQGGLDQPQHF | TGTGCCACTCATCAAGGGGGGCTCGATCAGCCCCAGCATTTT
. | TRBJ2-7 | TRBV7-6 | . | CASSLGEVREQYF | TGTGCCAGCAGCTTGGGGGAAGTTAGGGAGCAGTACTTC
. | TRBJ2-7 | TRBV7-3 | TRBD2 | CASSLSGGAYEQYF | TGTGCCAGCAGCTTAAGCGGGGGGGCGTACGAGCAGTACTTC
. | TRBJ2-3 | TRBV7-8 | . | CASSPDGQVGPSTDTQYF | TGTGCCAGCAGCCCCGATGGACAAGTTGGGCCTAGCACAGATACGCAGTATTTT
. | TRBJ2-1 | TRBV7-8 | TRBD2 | CASSLVSRGRNEQFF | TGTGCCAGCAGCTTAGTTTCTCGCGGGAGAAATGAGCAGTTCTTC
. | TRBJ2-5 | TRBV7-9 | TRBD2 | CASSLGREGIKETQYF | TGTGCCAGCAGCTTGGGCAGGGAGGGGATTAAAGAGACCCAGTACTTC
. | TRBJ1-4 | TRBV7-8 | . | CASSLARRRGANEKLFF | TGTGCCAGCAGCTTAGCGCGTCGACGCGGAGCTAATGAAAAACTGTTTTTT
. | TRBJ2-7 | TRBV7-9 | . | CASSRTGSPYEQYF | TGTGCCAGCAGCCGAACAGGGTCCCCCTACGAGCAGTACTTC
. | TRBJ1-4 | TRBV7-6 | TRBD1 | CASSSKSTGEGEKLFF | TGTGCCAGCAGCTCAAAATCGACAGGGGAGGGTGAAAAACTGTTTTTT
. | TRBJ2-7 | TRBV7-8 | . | CASSWLPLVGEQYF | TGTGCCAGCAGCTGGCTACCTCTTGTCGGCGAGCAGTACTTC
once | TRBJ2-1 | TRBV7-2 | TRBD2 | CASSLKENSGRQDEQFF | TGTGCCAGCAGCTTGAAAGAGAATAGCGGGAGACAGGATGAGCAGTTCTTC
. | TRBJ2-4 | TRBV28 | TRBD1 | CASSTRQGIENIQYF | TGTGCCAGCAGTACCCGACAGGGAATTGAAAACATTCAGTACTTC